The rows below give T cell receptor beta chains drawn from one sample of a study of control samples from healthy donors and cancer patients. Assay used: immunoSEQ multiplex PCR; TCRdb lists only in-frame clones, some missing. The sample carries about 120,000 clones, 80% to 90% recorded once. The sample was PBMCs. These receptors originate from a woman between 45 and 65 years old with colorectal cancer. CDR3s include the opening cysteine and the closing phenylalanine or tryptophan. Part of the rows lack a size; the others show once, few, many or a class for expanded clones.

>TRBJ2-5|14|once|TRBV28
CASSPRDLQETQYF
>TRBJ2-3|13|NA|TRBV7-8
CASRQGQADTQYF
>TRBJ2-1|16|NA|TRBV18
CASSAFGGGKNNEQFF
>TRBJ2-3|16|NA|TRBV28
CASSLWLAGGTDTQYF
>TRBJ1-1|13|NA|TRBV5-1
CASSLGSGREAFF
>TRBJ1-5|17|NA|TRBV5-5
CASSLDRGAGGNQPQHF
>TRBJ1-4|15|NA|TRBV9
CASSPGDRDNEKLFF
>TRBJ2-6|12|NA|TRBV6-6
CASSPGANVLTF
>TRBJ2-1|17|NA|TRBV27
CASSPRLVAGPFNEQFF
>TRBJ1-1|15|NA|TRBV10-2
CASSELMDLNTEAFF
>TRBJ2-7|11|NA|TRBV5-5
CASSPRNEQYF
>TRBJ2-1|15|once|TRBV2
CASTMDRGRENEQFF
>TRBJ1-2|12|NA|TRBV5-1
CASSPGQESYTF
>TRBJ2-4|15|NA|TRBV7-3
CASSPAAGALNIQYF
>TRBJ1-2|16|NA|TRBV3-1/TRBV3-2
CASSQEWRGYNYGYTF
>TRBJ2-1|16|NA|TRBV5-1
CASSGKGHQQYNEQFF
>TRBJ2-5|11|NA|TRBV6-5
CASSLQETQYF
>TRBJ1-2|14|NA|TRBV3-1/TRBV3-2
CASSQGRTGFDYTF
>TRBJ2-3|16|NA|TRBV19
CASSIGGGKFLDTQYF
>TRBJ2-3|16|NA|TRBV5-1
CASSLGGQVGADTQYF
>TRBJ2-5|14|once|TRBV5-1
CASAGRPPAETQYF
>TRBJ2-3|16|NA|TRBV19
CASSITGTGKTDTQYF
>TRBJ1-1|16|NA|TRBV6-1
CASSAYPRAGLTEAFF
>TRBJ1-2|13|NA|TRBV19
CASRRTGVSGYTF
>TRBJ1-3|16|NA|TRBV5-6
CASSLASYSSGNTIYF
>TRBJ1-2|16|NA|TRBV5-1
CASSRQGGPNPYGYTF
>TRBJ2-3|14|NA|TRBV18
CASSPRGDADTQYF
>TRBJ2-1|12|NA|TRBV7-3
CASRGSYNEQFF
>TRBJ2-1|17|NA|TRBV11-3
CASSLVSGTEGHNEQFF
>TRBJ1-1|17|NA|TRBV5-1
CASSLVTQGALNTEAFF
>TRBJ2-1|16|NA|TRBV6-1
CASSGDRGSFYNEQFF
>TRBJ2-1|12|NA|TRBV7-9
CAAQSSYNEQFF
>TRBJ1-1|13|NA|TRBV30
CAWSRGGDTEAFF
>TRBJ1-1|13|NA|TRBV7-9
CASSSTGGDEAFF
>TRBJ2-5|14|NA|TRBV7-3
CASSLGREEETQYF
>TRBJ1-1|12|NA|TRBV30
CAWSVSYTEAFF
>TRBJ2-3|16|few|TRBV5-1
CASSLVPATSTDTQYF
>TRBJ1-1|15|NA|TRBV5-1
CASSFLTGENTEAFF
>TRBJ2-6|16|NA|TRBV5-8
CASSTDRSAGANVLTF
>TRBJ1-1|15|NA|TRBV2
CASSAGTGRFTEAFF
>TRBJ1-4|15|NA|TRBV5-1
CASSPGQGGYEKLFF
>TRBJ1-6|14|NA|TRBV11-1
CASSPGTGGFPLHF
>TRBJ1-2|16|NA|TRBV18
CASSPGTGVFNYGYTF
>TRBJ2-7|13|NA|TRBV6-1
CASSEGIGYEQYF
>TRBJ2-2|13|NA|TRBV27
CASSTRGTGELFF
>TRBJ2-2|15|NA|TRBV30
CAWSDSTGNTGELFF
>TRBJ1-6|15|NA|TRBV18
CASSVRQVYNSPLHF
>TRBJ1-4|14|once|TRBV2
CASSEGVGVGNRFF
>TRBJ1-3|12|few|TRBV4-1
CASSQEGNTIYF
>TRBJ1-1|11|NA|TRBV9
CASSAVTEAFF
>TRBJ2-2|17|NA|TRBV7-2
CASSPDAGTSASGELFF
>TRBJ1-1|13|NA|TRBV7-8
CASSLGFNAEAFF
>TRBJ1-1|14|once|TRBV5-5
CASSPRRAGTEAFF
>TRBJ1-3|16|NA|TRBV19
CASSPRVLFSGNTIYF
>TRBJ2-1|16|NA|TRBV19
CASSLDRELSYNEQFF